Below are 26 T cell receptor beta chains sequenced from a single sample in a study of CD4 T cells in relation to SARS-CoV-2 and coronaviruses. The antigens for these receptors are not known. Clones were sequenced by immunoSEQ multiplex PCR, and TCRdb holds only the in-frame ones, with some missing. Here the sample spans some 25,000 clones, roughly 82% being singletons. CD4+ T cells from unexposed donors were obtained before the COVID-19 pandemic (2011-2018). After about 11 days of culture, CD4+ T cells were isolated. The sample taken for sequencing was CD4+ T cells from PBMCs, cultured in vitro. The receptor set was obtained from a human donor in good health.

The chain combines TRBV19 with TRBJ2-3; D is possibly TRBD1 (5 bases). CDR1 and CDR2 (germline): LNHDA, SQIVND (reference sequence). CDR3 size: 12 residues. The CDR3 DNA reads TGTGCTCCTAACCCAGGGTTGGATACGCAGTATTTT. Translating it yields CAPNPGLDTQYF.

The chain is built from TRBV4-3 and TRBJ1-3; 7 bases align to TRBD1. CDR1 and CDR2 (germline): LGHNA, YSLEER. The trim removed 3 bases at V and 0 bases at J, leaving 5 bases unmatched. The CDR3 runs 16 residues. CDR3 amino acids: CASSQVTGSSGNTIYF. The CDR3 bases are TGCGCCAGCAGCCAGGTGACAGGGAGCTCTGGAAACACCATATATTTT.

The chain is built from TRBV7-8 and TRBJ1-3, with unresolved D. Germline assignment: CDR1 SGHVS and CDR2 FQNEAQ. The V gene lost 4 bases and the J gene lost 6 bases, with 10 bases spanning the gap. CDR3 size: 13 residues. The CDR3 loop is CASSSNQINTIYF. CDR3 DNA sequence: TGTGCCAGCAGCTCTAATCAAATAAACACCATATATTTT.

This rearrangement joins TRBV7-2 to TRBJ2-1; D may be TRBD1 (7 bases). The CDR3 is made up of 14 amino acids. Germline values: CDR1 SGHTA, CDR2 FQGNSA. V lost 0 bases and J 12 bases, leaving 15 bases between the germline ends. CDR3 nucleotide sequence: TGTGCCAGCAGCTTAGCAGGCCAGGGGGACTCGCAGTTCTTC. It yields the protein CASSLAGQGDSQFF.

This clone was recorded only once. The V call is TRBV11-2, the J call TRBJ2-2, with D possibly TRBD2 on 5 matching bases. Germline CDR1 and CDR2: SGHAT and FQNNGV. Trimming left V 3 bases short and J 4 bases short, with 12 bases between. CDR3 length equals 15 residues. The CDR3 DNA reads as TGTGCCAGCAGCTTGTACAGCGGTATCACCGGGGAGCTGTTTTTT. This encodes CASSLYSGITGELFF.

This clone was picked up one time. CDR3 sequence: CASSYVGGPAGELFF. The CDR3 DNA reads TGTGCCAGCAGTTACGTCGGGGGGCCCGCCGGGGAGCTGTTTTTT. The chain is built from TRBV6-5 and TRBJ2-2, with D possibly being TRBD2 (7 bases). Germline V CDR1 and CDR2: MNHEY, SVGAGI. Trimming removed 2 bases at V and 6 bases at J, with 13 bases between. This CDR3 contains 15 residues.

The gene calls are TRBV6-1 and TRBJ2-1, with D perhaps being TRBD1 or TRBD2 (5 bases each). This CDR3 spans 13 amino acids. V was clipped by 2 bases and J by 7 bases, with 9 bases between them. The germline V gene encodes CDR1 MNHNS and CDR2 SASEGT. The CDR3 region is CASSEQGGNEQFF. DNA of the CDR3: TGTGCCAGCAGTGAACAGGGCGGGAATGAGCAGTTCTTC.

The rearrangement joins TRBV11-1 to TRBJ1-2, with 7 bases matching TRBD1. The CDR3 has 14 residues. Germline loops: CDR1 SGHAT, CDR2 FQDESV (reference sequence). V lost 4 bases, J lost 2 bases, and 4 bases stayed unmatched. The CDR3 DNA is TGTGCCAGCAGCTCCCCGACAGGGAACTATGGCTACACCTTC. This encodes CASSSPTGNYGYTF.

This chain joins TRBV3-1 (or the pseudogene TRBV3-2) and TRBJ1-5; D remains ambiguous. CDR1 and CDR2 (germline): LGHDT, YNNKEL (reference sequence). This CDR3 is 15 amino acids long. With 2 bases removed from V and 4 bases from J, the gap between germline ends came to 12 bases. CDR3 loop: CASSQSPQVNQPQHF. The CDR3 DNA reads TGTGCCAGCAGCCAATCCCCCCAGGTTAATCAGCCCCAGCATTTT.

CDR3 bases: TGTGCCAGCAGCGTAGATGGGCGGAGCTCCTACGAGCAGTACTTC. This sequence encodes CASSVDGRSSYEQYF. The chain employs TRBV9 and TRBJ2-7; no reliable D call. The V gene lost 0 bases and the J gene lost 0 bases, with 10 bases spanning the gap. The length of the CDR3 is 15 residues. CDR1 is SGDLS, CDR2 YYNGEE, per germline.

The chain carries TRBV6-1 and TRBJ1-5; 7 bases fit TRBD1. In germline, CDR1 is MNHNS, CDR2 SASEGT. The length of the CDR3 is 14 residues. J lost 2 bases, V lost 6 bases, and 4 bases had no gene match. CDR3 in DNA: TGTGCCAGCAGGGTCACAGGGGGCAATCAGCCCCAGCATTTT. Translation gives CASRVTGGNQPQHF.

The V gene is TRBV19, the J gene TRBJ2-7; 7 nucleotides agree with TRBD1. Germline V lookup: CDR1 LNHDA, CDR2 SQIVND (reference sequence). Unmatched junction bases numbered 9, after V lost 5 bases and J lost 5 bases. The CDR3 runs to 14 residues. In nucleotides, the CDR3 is TGTGCCAGTAGTGGGGTGAACAGGGGACACGAGCAGTACTTC. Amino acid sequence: CASSGVNRGHEQYF.

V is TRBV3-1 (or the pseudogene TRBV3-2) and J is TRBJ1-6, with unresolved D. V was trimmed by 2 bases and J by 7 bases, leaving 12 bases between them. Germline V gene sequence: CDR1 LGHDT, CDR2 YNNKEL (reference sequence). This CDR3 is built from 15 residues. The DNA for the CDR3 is TGTGCCAGCAGCCAAACTGGGTCCCGAAATTCACCCCTCCACTTT. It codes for CASSQTGSRNSPLHF.

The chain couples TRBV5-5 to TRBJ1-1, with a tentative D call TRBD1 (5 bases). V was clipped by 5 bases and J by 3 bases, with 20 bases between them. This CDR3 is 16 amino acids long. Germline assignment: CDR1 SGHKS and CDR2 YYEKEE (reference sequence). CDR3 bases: TGTGCCAGCAGTGAAAGGGACTTCTACGTGGACACTGAAGCTTTCTTT. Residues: CASSERDFYVDTEAFF. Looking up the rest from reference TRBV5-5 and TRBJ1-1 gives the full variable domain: DAGVTQSPTHLIKTRGQQVTLRCSPISGHKSVSWYQQVLGQGPQFIFQYYEKEERGRGNFPDRFSARQFPNYSSELNVNALLLGDSALYLCASSERDFYVDTEAFFGQGTRLTVV.

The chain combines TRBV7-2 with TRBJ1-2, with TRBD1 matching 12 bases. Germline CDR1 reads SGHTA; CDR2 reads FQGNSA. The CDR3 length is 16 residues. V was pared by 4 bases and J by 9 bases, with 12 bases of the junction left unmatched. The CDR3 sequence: CASSSGTGGPIRRYTF. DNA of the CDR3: TGTGCCAGCAGCTCCGGGACAGGGGGCCCGATTCGTCGCTACACCTTC.

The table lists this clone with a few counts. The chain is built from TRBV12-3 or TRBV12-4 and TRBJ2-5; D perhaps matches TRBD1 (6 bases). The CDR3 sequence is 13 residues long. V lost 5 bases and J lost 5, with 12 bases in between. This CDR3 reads CASSVRGLETQYF. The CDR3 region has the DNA TGTGCCAGCAGTGTCAGGGGTTTGGAGACCCAGTACTTC.

The CDR3 here is CASTSDRHNEQFF. The CDR3 nucleotides read TGTGCCAGCACCTCGGACAGACACAATGAGCAGTTCTTC. The chain carries TRBV12-3 or TRBV12-4 and TRBJ2-1; possibly TRBD1 for D (6 bases). The CDR3 is 13 residues long. Trimming took off 7 bases at V and 5 bases at J, with 12 bases between the two ends.

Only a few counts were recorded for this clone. The CDR3 reads CASSLNGLAGYNEQFF. The CDR3 coding sequence is TGTGCCAGCAGCTTGAACGGGCTAGCGGGGTACAATGAGCAGTTCTTC. This chain joins TRBV5-4 and TRBJ2-1; TRBD2 matches at 9 bases. J lost 4 bases, V lost 1 base, and 6 bases had no gene match. This CDR3 contains 16 residues. Germline CDR1 SGHNT, CDR2 YYREEE (reference sequence).

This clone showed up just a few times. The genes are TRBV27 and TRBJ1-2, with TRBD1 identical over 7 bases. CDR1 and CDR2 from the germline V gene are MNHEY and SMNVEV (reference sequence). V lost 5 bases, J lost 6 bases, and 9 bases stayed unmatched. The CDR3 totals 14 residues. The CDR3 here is CASSPRTGGDGYTF. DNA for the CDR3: TGTGCCAGCAGTCCCCGGACAGGAGGGGATGGCTACACCTTC.

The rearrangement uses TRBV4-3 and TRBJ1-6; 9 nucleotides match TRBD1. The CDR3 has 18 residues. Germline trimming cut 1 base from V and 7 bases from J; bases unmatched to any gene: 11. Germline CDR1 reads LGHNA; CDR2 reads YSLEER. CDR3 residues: CASSQGRWTGDRNSPLHF. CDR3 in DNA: TGCGCCAGCAGCCAAGGCCGATGGACAGGGGATCGGAATTCACCCCTCCACTTT.

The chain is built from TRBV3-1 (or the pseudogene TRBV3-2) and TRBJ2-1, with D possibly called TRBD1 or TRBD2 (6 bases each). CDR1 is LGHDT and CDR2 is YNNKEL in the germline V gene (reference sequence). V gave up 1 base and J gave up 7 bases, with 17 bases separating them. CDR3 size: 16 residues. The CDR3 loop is CASSQAARGAGNEQFF. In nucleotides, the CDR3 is TGTGCCAGCAGCCAAGCGGCTAGGGGGGCCGGGAATGAGCAGTTCTTC.

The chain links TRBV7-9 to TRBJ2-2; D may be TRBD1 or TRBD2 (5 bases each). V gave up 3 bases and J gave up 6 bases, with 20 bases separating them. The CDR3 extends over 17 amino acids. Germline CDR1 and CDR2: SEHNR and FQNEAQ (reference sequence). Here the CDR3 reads CASSFLVGQGRAGELFF. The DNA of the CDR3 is TGTGCCAGCAGCTTTCTCGTTGGTCAGGGACGAGCCGGGGAGCTGTTTTTT.

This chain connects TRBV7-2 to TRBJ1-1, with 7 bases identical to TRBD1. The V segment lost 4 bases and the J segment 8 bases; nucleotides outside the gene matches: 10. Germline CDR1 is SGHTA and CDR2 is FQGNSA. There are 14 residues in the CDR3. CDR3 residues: CASSYWTGTAEAFF. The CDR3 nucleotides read TGTGCCAGCAGCTATTGGACCGGGACAGCAGAAGCTTTCTTT. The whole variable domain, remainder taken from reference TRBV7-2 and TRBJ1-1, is GAGVSQSPSNKVTEKGKDVELRCDPISGHTALYWYRQSLGQGLEFLIYFQGNSAPDKSGLPSDRFSAERTGGSVSTLTIQRTQQEDSAVYLCASSYWTGTAEAFFGQGTRLTVV.

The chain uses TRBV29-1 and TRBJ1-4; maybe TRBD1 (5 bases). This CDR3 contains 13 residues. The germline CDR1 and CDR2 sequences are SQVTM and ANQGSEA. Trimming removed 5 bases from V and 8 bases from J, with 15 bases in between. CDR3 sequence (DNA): TGCAGCGTTCAGGGTTCTCGGGGCGAAAAACTGTTTTTT. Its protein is CSVQGSRGEKLFF.

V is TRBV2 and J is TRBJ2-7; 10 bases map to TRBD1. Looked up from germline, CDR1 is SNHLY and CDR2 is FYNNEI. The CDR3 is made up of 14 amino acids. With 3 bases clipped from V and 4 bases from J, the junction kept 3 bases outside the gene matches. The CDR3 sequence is CASSEGTGVYEQYF. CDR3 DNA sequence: TGTGCCAGCAGTGAGGGGACAGGGGTGTACGAGCAGTACTTC.

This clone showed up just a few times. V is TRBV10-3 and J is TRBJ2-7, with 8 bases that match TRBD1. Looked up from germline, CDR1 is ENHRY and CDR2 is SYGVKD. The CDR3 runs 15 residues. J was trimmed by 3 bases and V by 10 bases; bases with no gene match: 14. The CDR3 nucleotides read TGTGCCACCAGGGACAGGTCGCGAGGAATCTACGAGCAGTACTTC. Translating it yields CATRDRSRGIYEQYF.